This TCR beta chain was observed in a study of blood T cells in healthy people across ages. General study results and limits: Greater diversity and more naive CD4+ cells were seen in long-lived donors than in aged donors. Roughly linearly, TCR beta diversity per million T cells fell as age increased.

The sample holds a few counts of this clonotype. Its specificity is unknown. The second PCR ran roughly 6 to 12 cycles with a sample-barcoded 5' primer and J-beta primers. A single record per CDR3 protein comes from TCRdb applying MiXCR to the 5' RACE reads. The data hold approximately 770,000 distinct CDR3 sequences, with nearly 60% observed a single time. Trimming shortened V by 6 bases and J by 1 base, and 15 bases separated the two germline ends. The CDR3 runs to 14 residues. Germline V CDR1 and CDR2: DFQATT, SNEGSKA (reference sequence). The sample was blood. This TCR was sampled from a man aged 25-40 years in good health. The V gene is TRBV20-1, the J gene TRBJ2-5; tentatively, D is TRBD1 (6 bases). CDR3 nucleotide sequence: TGCAGTGCGCAAGGACAGCCCCTCCAAGAGACCCAGTACTTC. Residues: CSAQGQPLQETQYF.